The rows below give T cell receptor beta chains drawn from one sample of a study of human thymus T cells. Libraries were prepared by immunoSEQ multiplex PCR; TCRdb keeps only in-frame clonotypes and omits some of them. In the table there are over 35,000 clones, nearly 95% of which are singletons. Sequenced material: blood. The receptors derive from a boy under two years old with a congenital heart defect but otherwise immunologically healthy. Both conserved end residues are part of each CDR3. The D gene is left open where the match is weak. A row's size may be missing; if present it is once, few, many or a size class.

TRBJ1-2 TRBV18 . TRBD1 TGCGCCAGCTCACCGGACAGGGACTATGGCTACACCTTC CASSPDRDYGYTF
TRBJ2-7 TRBV12-5 . . TGTGCTAGTGGTTTGGTACGGGTGGAGAGCCCTTCCTACGAGCAGTACTTC CASGLVRVESPSYEQYF
TRBJ2-7 TRBV5-4 . . TGTGCCAGCAGCTTGTCAGGGGCCCCCTACGAGCAGTACTTC CASSLSGAPYEQYF
TRBJ2-7 TRBV9 . . TGTGCCAGCAGCGTAGGGAGCGTTAAGACCTACGAGCAGTACTTC CASSVGSVKTYEQYF
TRBJ2-2 TRBV4-2 once TRBD2 TGTGCCAGCAGTAGCCGCCCTAGCGGGGGGGCGGGCGGGGAGCTGTTTTTT CASSSRPSGGAGGELFF
TRBJ2-7 TRBV6-5 . . TGTGCCAGCAGTTACTCGCCAGACCTCTCCTACGAGCAGTACTTC CASSYSPDLSYEQYF
TRBJ1-2 TRBV6-4 few . TGTGCCAGCAGTGACAGGGACTATGGCTACACCTTC CASSDRDYGYTF
TRBJ1-1 TRBV14 . . TGTGCCAGCAGCCCAGAGTCGGCTGAAGCTTTCTTT CASSPESAEAFF
TRBJ2-2 TRBV30 . TRBD2 TGTGCCTGGAAGACTAGCGGGGAGAACACCGGGGAGCTGTTTTTT CAWKTSGENTGELFF
TRBJ1-1 TRBV6-5 . . TGTGCCAGCAGTTACCTACAGGGGAACACTGAAGCTTTCTTT CASSYLQGNTEAFF
TRBJ1-6 TRBV27 . TRBD1 TGTGCCAGCAGACCCGGGACAGGGGGCTCCTATAATTCACCCCTCCACTTT CASRPGTGGSYNSPLHF
TRBJ1-5 TRBV4-1 few . TGCGCCAGCAGCCAGTATACAGGTAAAAATCAGCCCCAGCATTTT CASSQYTGKNQPQHF
TRBJ2-2 TRBV6-6 . TRBD2 TGTGCCAGCAGTTACGGAGCTAGCGGGCCTACCGGGGAGCTGTTTTTT CASSYGASGPTGELFF
TRBJ1-5 TRBV4-1 . TRBD1 TGCGCCAGCAGCCAACCCGACAGGGGGCGGCCCCAGCATTTT CASSQPDRGRPQHF
TRBJ1-6 TRBV6-5 once TRBD1 TGTGCCAGCAGTTACAGGGGGCATTCACCCCTCCACTTT CASSYRGHSPLHF
TRBJ2-1 TRBV7-2 . TRBD2 TGTGCCAGCAGCAATAGCGGGGGGTTTTACAATGAGCAGTTCTTC CASSNSGGFYNEQFF
TRBJ2-7 TRBV10-1 . TRBD2 TGCGCCAGCAGTGAGGGGACTAGCGCCTACGAGCAGTACTTC CASSEGTSAYEQYF
TRBJ1-4 TRBV10-3 . . TGTGCCATCAGTGAGCAGGACAGCGGGGTGGAAAAACTGTTTTTT CAISEQDSGVEKLFF
TRBJ2-3 TRBV7-3 . . TGTGCCAGCAGCTGGGACAGCACAGATACGCAGTATTTT CASSWDSTDTQYF
TRBJ2-2 TRBV4-3 . . TGCGCCAGCAGCCAAGTGAGGGCACCGGGAGCTGTTTTT CASSQVRAPGAVF
TRBJ1-2 TRBV20-1 . . TGCAGTGCTAAGGGGCTCTATGGCTACACCTTC CSAKGLYGYTF
TRBJ1-2 TRBV28 . TRBD1 TGTGCCAGCAGCTCACAGGGGGGCTATGGCTACACCTTC CASSSQGGYGYTF
TRBJ2-7 TRBV19 few . TGTGCCAGTAGTATTGGGGACATATACGAGCAGTACTTC CASSIGDIYEQYF
TRBJ2-7 TRBV5-1 few TRBD1 TGCGCCAGCAGCTTGGGAGACAGGGTCTACGAGCAGTACTTC CASSLGDRVYEQYF
TRBJ2-1 TRBV27 . TRBD2 TGTGCCAGCAGCCCCGGGCGGGCGGGGGAGTACAATGAGCAGTTCTTC CASSPGRAGEYNEQFF
TRBJ2-1 TRBV5-1 . TRBD2 TGCGCCAGCAGCTTGGGACTAGCGGGGGGCGCCGACAATGAGCAGTTCTTC CASSLGLAGGADNEQFF
TRBJ1-5 TRBV19 . . TGTGCCAGTAGTATGGGGCAGGTAGGTCAGCCCCAGCATTTT CASSMGQVGQPQHF
TRBJ1-1 TRBV6-5 . TRBD1 TGTGCCAGCAAGGGACAGGGTGCAGCTTTCTTT CASKGQGAAFF
TRBJ1-5 TRBV13 once . TGTGCCAGCAGCTTAGCACAGGGAGCCCAGCATTTT CASSLAQGAQHF
TRBJ2-7 TRBV20-1 . . TGCACTTACACCGAGCAGTACTTC CTYTEQYF
TRBJ2-3 TRBV4-1 . TRBD2 TGCGCCAGCAGCCACCTAGCGGGGGCCCCAGATACGCAGTATTTT CASSHLAGAPDTQYF
TRBJ1-3 TRBV5-1 . . TGCGCCAGCAGCCCCGGAAACACCATATATTTT CASSPGNTIYF
TRBJ2-5 TRBV10-3 . . TGTGCCATCAGTGAGTCGACAGGGAGGGAGACCCAGTACTTC CAISESTGRETQYF
TRBJ1-2 TRBV6-5 . TRBD1 TGTGCCAGCAGCCGAGGGACAGCTATTAACTATGGCTACACCTTC CASSRGTAINYGYTF
TRBJ2-2 TRBV30 . . TGTGCCTGGAGTGTACGAGGCGCTGGGGAGCTGTTTTTT CAWSVRGAGELFF
TRBJ1-5 TRBV15 . . TGTGCCACCAGCAGAGAAAATCAGCCCCAGCATTTT CATSRENQPQHF
TRBJ2-1 TRBV30 . . TGTGCCTGGACCGGACCCCCGTCCTACAATGAGCAGTTCTTC CAWTGPPSYNEQFF
TRBJ1-2 TRBV7-2 once TRBD1 TGTGCCAGCAGCCATGACAGGGGGCGAGGGGACTATGGCTACACCTTC CASSHDRGRGDYGYTF
TRBJ1-6 TRBV27 . TRBD1 TGTGCCAGCAGTCTCTACCCACAGGGGCGCGGGAGCTCCTATAATTCACCCCTCCACTTT CASSLYPQGRGSSYNSPLHF
TRBJ2-3 TRBV2 . . TGTGCCAGCAGGAGGGGACTCGATTACACAGATACGCAGTATTTT CASRRGLDYTDTQYF
TRBJ1-5 TRBV19 . . TGTGCCAGTAGTATACCGGGGTTTAATCAGCCCCAGCATTTT CASSIPGFNQPQHF
TRBJ1-2 TRBV6-1 . . TGTGCCAGCAGTGTGATGGTCGGCTACACCTTC CASSVMVGYTF
TRBJ2-5 TRBV5-1 . TRBD1 TGCGCCAGCTCGACAGGGTTCCAAGAGACCCAGTACTTC CASSTGFQETQYF
TRBJ1-6 TRBV19 . . TGTGCCAGTAGTATAGCGGACTCCTATAATTCACCCCTCCACTTT CASSIADSYNSPLHF
TRBJ2-7 TRBV9 once . TGTGCCAGCAGCGTAGGGACTACCTACGAGCAGTACTTC CASSVGTTYEQYF
TRBJ1-3 TRBV4-3 . . TGCGCCAGCAGCCAAGATTCGACAGGCTCTGGAAACACCATATATTTT CASSQDSTGSGNTIYF
TRBJ1-1 TRBV28 . . TGTGCCAGTAGCGGGGACACTGAAGCTTTCTTT CASSGDTEAFF
TRBJ2-7 TRBV5-6 . . TGTGCCAGCAGCTTAGACGTCGGAAGGGGAGAGCAGTACTTC CASSLDVGRGEQYF
TRBJ1-2 TRBV30 . . TGTGCCTGGAGGGGGGGGACACTCTATGGCTACACCTTC CAWRGGTLYGYTF
TRBJ1-1 TRBV6-5 . . TGTGCCAGCAGTTACTCAGGGGCTGAAGCTTTCTTT CASSYSGAEAFF
TRBJ1-1 TRBV4-3 . TRBD1 TGCGCCAGCAGCCAAGATCGGACAGGGGCCTTTAACACTGAAGCTTTCTTT CASSQDRTGAFNTEAFF
TRBJ2-2 TRBV4-1 . TRBD1 TGCGCCAGCAGCGCCGGGACAGGGTACACCGGGGAGCTGTTTTTT CASSAGTGYTGELFF
TRBJ2-3 TRBV18 . TRBD2 TGTGCCAGCTCACCGTTGACTCTAGCGGGGGTAACAGATACGCAGTATTTT CASSPLTLAGVTDTQYF
TRBJ1-1 TRBV5-1 once . TGCGCCAGCAGCTTCACAGGTTTCTACACTGAAGCTTTCTTT CASSFTGFYTEAFF
TRBJ2-1 TRBV6-1 few . TGTGCCAGCAGTGAAGAACGGGGGAGGCAGGAGCAGTTCTTC CASSEERGRQEQFF
TRBJ1-3 TRBV2 . TRBD1 TGTGCCAGCAGGGACAGGGGAAACACCATATATTTT CASRDRGNTIYF
TRBJ2-2 TRBV15 . . TGTGCCACCAGCAGAGACAGGGCGAACACCGGGGAGCTGTTTTTT CATSRDRANTGELFF
TRBJ2-1 TRBV18 . TRBD2 TGTGCCAGCTCACCTCCCGGGGGGGGCATGCTTGAGCAGTTCTTC CASSPPGGGMLEQFF
TRBJ2-7 TRBV19 . TRBD1 TGTGCCAGTAGTGACGGACAGGGCTACGAGCAGTACTTC CASSDGQGYEQYF